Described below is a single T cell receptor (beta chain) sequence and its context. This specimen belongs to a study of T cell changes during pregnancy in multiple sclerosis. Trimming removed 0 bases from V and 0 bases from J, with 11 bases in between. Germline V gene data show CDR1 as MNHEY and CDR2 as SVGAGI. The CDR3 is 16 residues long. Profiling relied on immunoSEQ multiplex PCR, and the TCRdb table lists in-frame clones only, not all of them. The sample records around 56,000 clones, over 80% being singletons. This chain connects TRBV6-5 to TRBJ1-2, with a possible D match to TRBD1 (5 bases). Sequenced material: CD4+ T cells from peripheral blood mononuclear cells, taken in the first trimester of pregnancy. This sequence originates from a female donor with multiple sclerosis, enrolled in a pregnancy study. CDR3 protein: CASSYSRGLPNYGYTF. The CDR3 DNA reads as TGTGCCAGCAGTTACTCGCGGGGACTACCTAACTATGGCTACACCTTC.